Listed here are 21 T cell receptor beta chains from one sample, sequenced in a study of PD-L1 blockade in urothelial cancer. Sequenced by immunoSEQ multiplex PCR; TCRdb stores in-frame clones only, minus some. Of around 26,000 clones listed, approximately 81% are singletons. Sample time point: peripheral blood 6 weeks after treatment start. Here the sequenced sample was PBMCs, taken around atezolizumab (anti-PD-L1) treatment. These receptors all stem from a man aged 65 to 79 with urothelial cancer.

The V gene is TRBV9, the J gene TRBJ2-5; TRBD2 might be the D (8 bases). Germline assignment: CDR1 SGDLS and CDR2 YYNGEE. Trimming removed 5 bases at V and 5 bases at J, with 22 bases between. This CDR3 region has 16 residues. The CDR3 reads CASSPREGAFLETQYF. In DNA, the CDR3 is TGTGCCAGCAGTCCCCGGGAGGGGGCTTTTCTGGAGACCCAGTACTTC.

The chain links TRBV4-2 to TRBJ2-7; a possible D gene is TRBD1 (5 bases). Germline V lookup: CDR1 LGHNA, CDR2 YNFKEQ. The germline V and J ends were trimmed by 4 bases and 2 bases, with 9 bases remaining between them. The length of the CDR3 is 13 residues. CDR3 sequence (DNA): TGTGCCAGCAGCCCCGCAGGGCCCTACGAGCAGTACTTC. This codes for CASSPAGPYEQYF.

This clone has only one observation. This rearrangement joins TRBV5-4 to TRBJ1-1, with 7 bases that match TRBD1. V was pared by 6 bases and J by 7 bases, with 12 bases of the junction left unmatched. CDR1 and CDR2 from the germline V gene are SGHNT and YYREEE (reference sequence). This CDR3 has 14 residues. The CDR3: CASTPEGARDEAFF. The CDR3 nucleotides read TGTGCCAGCACCCCGGAGGGGGCAAGGGATGAAGCTTTCTTT.

The chain couples TRBV15 to TRBJ2-2; 9 bases are a match to TRBD2. V shed 0 bases, J shed 4 bases, and the junction held 18 bases outside the gene matches. This CDR3 is built from 21 residues. The germline gives CDR1 LNHNV, CDR2 YYDKDF (reference sequence). CDR3 nucleotide sequence: TGTGCCACCAGCAGAGATACCCTGGGGGGGTTTGGCGGGAGGGTCACCGGGGAGCTGTTTTTT. This encodes CATSRDTLGGFGGRVTGELFF.

This sequence joins TRBV9 and TRBJ1-4; TRBD1 agrees at 10 bases. This CDR3 has 17 amino acids. Germline CDR1 reads SGDLS; CDR2 reads YYNGEE. V lost 0 bases, J lost 1 base, and 3 bases stayed unmatched. This chain's CDR3 is CASSVGTGGRTNEKLFF. CDR3 in DNA: TGTGCCAGCAGCGTAGGGACAGGGGGGCGAACTAATGAAAAACTGTTTTTT.

The chain uses TRBV7-8 and TRBJ2-1; 8 bases fit TRBD2. This CDR3 comprises 14 residues. With V trimmed by 0 bases and J by 9 bases, 4 bases remained unmatched. Germline CDR1 is SGHVS and CDR2 is FQNEAQ. The CDR3 region has the DNA TGTGCCAGCAGCTTAGCAGCGGGAGTGTCTGAGCAGTTCTTC. Translated, it gives CASSLAAGVSEQFF. Full variable domain (rest looked up from reference TRBV7-8 and TRBJ2-1): GAGVSQSPRYKVAKRGQDVALRCDPISGHVSLFWYQQALGQGPEFLTYFQNEAQLDKSGLPSDRFFAERPEGSVSTLKIQRTQQEDSAVYLCASSLAAGVSEQFFGPGTRLTVL.

V is TRBV25-1 and J is TRBJ2-7; the D gene is possibly TRBD1 (5 bases). Germline V CDR1 and CDR2: MGHDK, SYGVNS. The CDR3 is made up of 12 amino acids. V was clipped by 4 bases and J by 4 bases, with 8 bases between them. The CDR3 DNA is TGTGCCAGCAGTGCCCAGGGTTACGAGCAGTACTTC. As protein: CASSAQGYEQYF.

This clone appeared once. This chain uses TRBV28 with TRBJ2-2; perhaps TRBD1 as D (6 bases). V shed 9 bases and J shed 6 bases, with 17 bases lying between them. The CDR3 runs to 14 residues. Germline V gives CDR1 MDHEN, CDR2 SYDVKM. The chain's CDR3 is CASGVGQGPGELFF. CDR3 in DNA: TGTGCCAGTGGGGTGGGACAAGGGCCCGGGGAGCTGTTTTTT. The full variable domain, in which reference TRBV28 and TRBJ2-2 provide the parts outside the CDR3, is DVKVTQSSRYLVKRTGEKVFLECVQDMDHENMFWYRQDPGLGLRLIYFSYDVKMKEKGDIPEGYSVSREKKERFSLILESASTNQTSMYLCASGVGQGPGELFFGEGSRLTVL.

The chain couples TRBV4-3 to TRBJ1-5, with TRBD1 as a possible D gene (6 bases). Germline CDR1 reads LGHNA; CDR2 reads YSLEER. The CDR3 contains 15 residues. The germline V and J ends were trimmed by 1 base and 4 bases, with 11 bases remaining between them. CDR3 residues: CASSQAQQGNQPQHF. The CDR3 bases are TGCGCCAGCAGCCAAGCTCAACAGGGTAATCAGCCCCAGCATTTT.

The V call is TRBV15, the J call TRBJ2-1, with D perhaps matching TRBD2 (6 bases). This CDR3 contains 17 residues. V lost 5 bases to trimming and J lost 5 bases, with 22 bases between them. The V gene's germline CDR1 is LNHNV and CDR2 YYDKDF (reference sequence). CDR3 DNA sequence: TGTGCCACCAGCCATCCGCTGGGAGGAAGGGAAGACAATGAGCAGTTCTTC. Translation: CATSHPLGGREDNEQFF.

This rearrangement joins TRBV11-2 to TRBJ2-1, with 9 positions matching TRBD2. The CDR3 loop spans 15 amino acids. CDR1 SGHAT and CDR2 FQNNGV come from the germline V gene. Trimming removed 4 bases from V and 6 bases from J; junction bases left unmatched: 7. DNA for the CDR3: TGTGCCAGCAGCTATAGCGGGAGAGGGGGCAATGAGCAGTTCTTC. Amino acids: CASSYSGRGGNEQFF.

The chain couples TRBV30 to TRBJ2-1, with 7 bases fitting TRBD2. Trimming took 0 bases from V and 1 from J; bases not matched to a gene: 3. Germline CDR1 is GTSNPN and CDR2 is SVGIG (reference sequence). This CDR3 is 15 amino acids long. This CDR3 is CAWSVGGESYNEQFF. CDR3 coding DNA: TGTGCCTGGAGTGTGGGGGGGGAGTCCTACAATGAGCAGTTCTTC.

This chain links TRBV5-5 with TRBJ2-7; 9 nucleotides align to TRBD1. Germline V gene sequence: CDR1 SGHKS, CDR2 YYEKEE (reference sequence). The CDR3 is 15 amino acids. V lost 5 bases to trimming and J lost 4 bases; unmatched junction nucleotides: 10. The CDR3 DNA reads TGTGCCAGCAGTTTGTGGACAGGGGTTCCTTACGAGCAGTACTTC. Translating it yields CASSLWTGVPYEQYF.

This chain connects TRBV9 to TRBJ1-1, with D perhaps TRBD1 (6 bases). V was clipped by 3 bases and J by 0 bases, with 9 bases between them. The CDR3 loop spans 14 amino acids. Per the germline V gene, CDR1 is SGDLS and CDR2 is YYNGEE. The CDR3 reads CASSGGQLNTEAFF. Written as DNA, the CDR3 is TGTGCCAGCAGCGGCGGACAGCTGAACACTGAAGCTTTCTTT.

This clone showed up just once. The V and J genes are TRBV7-9 and TRBJ2-1; 9 bases are shared with TRBD2. The germline CDR1 and CDR2 sequences are SEHNR and FQNEAQ (reference sequence). J lost 10 bases, V lost 1 base, and 5 bases had no gene match. The CDR3 loop spans 14 amino acids. The CDR3 here is CASSLGVAGDEQFF. The CDR3 DNA follows: TGTGCCAGCAGCTTAGGGGTAGCGGGAGACGAGCAGTTCTTC.

The chain joins TRBV4-3 to TRBJ2-1, with D perhaps matching TRBD2 (5 bases). The germline V gene has CDR1 LGHNA and CDR2 YSLEER. V was trimmed by 0 bases and J by 7 bases, leaving 10 bases between them. The CDR3 covers 14 residues. CDR3 nucleotide sequence: TGCGCCAGCAGCCAAGATTCGGGGTTAAATGAGCAGTTCTTC. Its protein product is CASSQDSGLNEQFF.

In DNA form, the CDR3 reads TGTGCCTGGAGTCACAACTGGGGACTAGCGGGAGCCGGCGGGGAGCTGTTTTTT. Amino acid sequence: CAWSHNWGLAGAGGELFF. The chain recombines TRBV30 with TRBJ2-2, with 14 bases identical to TRBD2. The CDR3 is made up of 18 amino acids. Germline V gives CDR1 GTSNPN, CDR2 SVGIG (reference sequence). Losses at the gene ends were 2 bases for V and 7 bases for J; bases not matched to a gene: 12.

CDR3 amino acids: CASSAARDEQYF. The CDR3 DNA sequence: TGTGCCAGCAGCGCCGCCAGGGACGAGCAGTACTTC. The chain is built from TRBV7-3 and TRBJ2-7; tentatively, D is TRBD1 (5 bases). In germline, CDR1 is SGHTA, CDR2 FQGTGA. The CDR3 is 12 amino acids. V was clipped by 5 bases and J by 5 bases, with 10 bases between them.

This chain joins TRBV2 and TRBJ2-2; TRBD1 matches at 10 bases. Trimming took 4 bases from V and 8 from J; bases not matched to a gene: 4. CDR3 size: 14 residues. Germline CDR1 reads SNHLY; CDR2 reads FYNNEI. The CDR3 nucleotides read TGTGCCAGCAGTGTTGACAGGGGGCTTGGGGAGCTGTTTTTT. Its protein product is CASSVDRGLGELFF.

This chain connects TRBV4-2 to TRBJ1-5; the D is unclear. The CDR3 loop spans 15 amino acids. Trimming removed 0 bases from V and 0 bases from J, with 6 bases in between. CDR1 is LGHNA, CDR2 YNFKEQ, per germline. CDR3 in amino acids: CASSQDWSSNQPQHF. CDR3 coding DNA: TGTGCCAGCAGCCAAGATTGGAGTAGCAATCAGCCCCAGCATTTT.

This chain connects TRBV19 to TRBJ1-4, with 9 bases that match TRBD1. This CDR3 is built from 18 residues. Germline V gene data show CDR1 as LNHDA and CDR2 as SQIVND (reference sequence). V shed 6 bases, J shed 4 bases, and the junction held 15 bases outside the gene matches. CDR3 region: CASRQMDRGRFGNEKLFF. The CDR3 nucleotides are TGTGCCAGTAGGCAAATGGACAGGGGAAGGTTTGGTAATGAAAAACTGTTTTTT.